These 30 T cell receptor beta chains were all obtained from the same sample, sequenced in a study of blood T cell repertoires in COVID-19. TCRdb's table, derived via immunoSEQ multiplex PCR, lists solely in-frame clones and lacks some. Counted here are approximately 200,000 clones, just under 90% occurring once; the ten biggest clones make up about 6.2%. Sequencing was carried out using peripheral blood. All receptors come from a man aged 55 to 70 who had recovered from COVID-19.

The chain employs TRBV21-1 and TRBJ2-7; the table's D call TRBD1 went unverified against the DNA. TRBV21-1 is annotated as a pseudogene. This CDR3 is built from 12 residues. The CDR3 loop is CASSFLPGQGSF. The CDR3 DNA follows: TGTGCCAGCAGCTTTTTACCGGGACAGGGCTCTTTC.

This chain joins TRBV12-3 or TRBV12-4 and TRBJ1-2, with D unresolved. Trimming removed 3 bases from V and 4 bases from J, with 9 bases in between. The CDR3 loop spans 13 amino acids. The CDR3 DNA reads as TGTGCCAGCAGTTTTCGTCCGAGCTATGGCTACACCTTC. Translating it yields CASSFRPSYGYTF.

The chain couples TRBV19 to TRBJ2-1, with 7 nucleotides matching TRBD2. CDR3 length: 15 amino acids. Germline lookup yields CDR1 LNHDA and CDR2 SQIVND (reference sequence). V dropped 3 bases and J dropped 10; count of bases not matched to a gene: 12. The CDR3 region has the DNA TGTGCCAGTAGTATGAGGGAGGGCCCAAGTAAGGAGCAGTTCTTC. This sequence encodes CASSMREGPSKEQFF.

The gene calls are TRBV12-3 or TRBV12-4 and TRBJ1-6; D unclear. The CDR3 is 12 residues long. V lost 8 bases and J 8 bases, leaving 10 bases between the germline ends. The CDR3 DNA reads as TGTGCCAGCCGAGGGAGGGATTCACCCCTCCACTTT. Amino acids: CASRGRDSPLHF.

The chain employs TRBV3-1 (or the pseudogene TRBV3-2) and TRBJ1-2, with D perhaps matching TRBD1 (5 bases). V was pared by 3 bases and J by 4 bases, with 12 bases between. The CDR3 totals 14 residues. Germline V gene sequence: CDR1 LGHDT, CDR2 YNNKEL (reference sequence). The CDR3 is CASSQNDRLYGYTF. DNA of the CDR3: TGTGCCAGCAGCCAGAACGACAGACTCTATGGCTACACCTTC.

This clone has more than one count but fewer than ten. The chain joins TRBV5-1 to TRBJ1-1; the D is unclear. V was shortened by 5 bases and J by 5 bases, with 19 bases between the two germline ends. This CDR3 spans 15 amino acids. Germline lookup yields CDR1 SGHRS and CDR2 YFSETQ. CDR3 sequence: CASSPSLSTVTEAFF. CDR3 coding DNA: TGCGCCAGCAGTCCTTCGTTGTCTACGGTGACTGAAGCTTTCTTT.

This chain links TRBV14 with TRBJ2-7, with D perhaps matching TRBD2 (6 bases). The germline V and J ends were trimmed by 4 bases and 2 bases, with 12 bases remaining between them. CDR1 is SGHDN, CDR2 FVKESK, per germline. The CDR3 covers 14 residues. CDR3 residues: CASSPQGLTYEQYF. CDR3 DNA sequence: TGTGCCAGCAGCCCGCAGGGACTGACCTACGAGCAGTACTTC. Based on the CDR3 plus reference TRBV14 and TRBJ2-7, the full variable domain is EAGVTQFPSHSVIEKGQTVTLRCDPISGHDNLYWYRRVMGKEIKFLLHFVKESKQDESGMPNNRFLAERTGGTYSTLKVQPAELEDSGVYFCASSPQGLTYEQYFGPGTRLTVT.

The chain links TRBV7-6 to TRBJ2-3; 7 bases fit TRBD2. The CDR3 consists of 15 residues. With 1 base clipped from V and 4 bases from J, the junction kept 5 bases outside the gene matches. The germline V gene encodes CDR1 SGHVS and CDR2 FNYEAQ. The DNA of the CDR3 is TGTGCCAGCAGCTTAGGGGGGGGTGGCGCAGATACGCAGTATTTT. This encodes CASSLGGGGADTQYF. Based on the CDR3 plus reference TRBV7-6 and TRBJ2-3, the full variable domain is GAGVSQSPRYKVTKRGQDVALRCDPISGHVSLYWYRQALGQGPEFLTYFNYEAQQDKSGLPNDRFSAERPEGSISTLTIQRTEQRDSAMYRCASSLGGGGADTQYFGPGTRLTVL.

The rearrangement joins TRBV3-1 (or the pseudogene TRBV3-2) to TRBJ1-1; D is unclear. The CDR3 loop spans 14 amino acids. V lost 8 bases and J 4 bases, leaving 17 bases between the germline ends. Per germline, CDR1 LGHDT and CDR2 YNNKEL (reference sequence). CDR3 nucleotide sequence: TGTGCCAGCGACCCCCACGGGTCGGGCACTGAAGCTTTCTTT. Amino acid sequence: CASDPHGSGTEAFF.

This clone was seen a few times. The genes are TRBV9 and TRBJ2-2; 7 nucleotides match TRBD2. CDR1 and CDR2 from the germline V gene are SGDLS and YYNGEE. Trimming took 0 bases from V and 0 from J; bases not matched to a gene: 2. The CDR3 totals 16 residues. The CDR3 protein is CASSVGGGSNTGELFF. DNA of the CDR3: TGTGCCAGCAGCGTAGGGGGAGGGTCGAACACCGGGGAGCTGTTTTTT.

CDR3 protein: CASSPGQFQETQYF. As DNA, the CDR3 is TGTGCCAGCAGCCCTGGACAGTTTCAAGAGACCCAGTACTTC. The chain carries TRBV13 and TRBJ2-5; perhaps TRBD1 as D (6 bases). V was shortened by 5 bases and J by 2 bases, with 12 bases between the two germline ends. This CDR3 comprises 14 residues. The germline gives CDR1 PRHDT, CDR2 FYEKMQ (reference sequence).

V is TRBV5-1 and J is TRBJ1-1; 8 nucleotides align to TRBD1. CDR3 length: 14 residues. The ends lost 5 bases at V and 7 bases at J; junction bases unmatched: 10. CDR1 is SGHRS, CDR2 YFSETQ, per germline. CDR3 amino acids: CASRIGGQGGEAFF. The CDR3 bases are TGCGCCAGCAGGATTGGTGGACAGGGCGGTGAAGCTTTCTTT.

The chain employs TRBV2 and TRBJ2-7; D gene unclear. There are 11 residues in the CDR3. CDR1 and CDR2 from the germline V gene are SNHLY and FYNNEI. V was shortened by 2 bases and J by 6 bases, with 5 bases between the two germline ends. CDR3 in DNA: TGTGCCAGCAGTGAACGTAGCGAGCAGTACTTC. Amino acids: CASSERSEQYF.

This clone was seen a few times. The chain employs TRBV27 and TRBJ1-1; 9 nucleotides align to TRBD1. Germline values: CDR1 MNHEY, CDR2 SMNVEV (reference sequence). This CDR3 has 14 residues. Losses at the gene ends were 5 bases for V and 1 base for J; bases not matched to a gene: 2. The CDR3 region has the DNA TGTGCCAGCAGTAAGGGACAGGGGAACACTGAAGCTTTCTTT. This translates into CASSKGQGNTEAFF.

The J gene is TRBJ2-2, the V gene TRBV14, with D hard to call. CDR3 length equals 13 residues. The ends were cut back, 2 bases at V and 3 bases at J, with 4 bases in the middle. Germline V gene lookup returns CDR1 SGHDN and CDR2 FVKESK. The CDR3 DNA is TGTGCCAGCAGCCAACCGGACACCGGGGAGCTGTTTTTT. Protein: CASSQPDTGELFF.

The chain couples TRBV27 to TRBJ2-1, with 8 bases that match TRBD2. CDR1 MNHEY and CDR2 SMNVEV come from the germline V gene (reference sequence). V dropped 6 bases and J dropped 0; count of bases not matched to a gene: 7. This CDR3 is built from 16 residues. The CDR3 DNA follows: TGTGCCAGCAGCTCGCCGGGGGGGAGCTCCTACAATGAGCAGTTCTTC. Amino acid sequence: CASSSPGGSSYNEQFF.

This clone was seen ten or more times. The chain combines TRBV11-1 with TRBJ1-1, with D possibly being TRBD1 (5 bases). The V gene lost 8 bases and the J gene lost 3 bases, with 13 bases spanning the gap. The CDR3 is 13 amino acids. Germline V gene lookup returns CDR1 SGHAT and CDR2 FQDESV (reference sequence). CDR3 residues: CASGLLQDTEAFF. The CDR3 DNA reads TGTGCCAGCGGCCTATTACAGGACACTGAAGCTTTCTTT.

V gene TRBV7-3 combines with J gene TRBJ2-4; 7 nucleotides line up with TRBD2. The CDR3 consists of 14 residues. J lost 7 bases, V lost 5 bases, and 8 bases had no gene match. Germline CDR1 reads SGHTA; CDR2 reads FQGTGA. The CDR3 coding sequence is TGTGCCAGCAGCCCGAGCGGGGCAGGCAACATTCAGTACTTC. This translates into CASSPSGAGNIQYF.

J is TRBJ2-7 and V is TRBV7-2; no firm D call. The CDR3 loop spans 13 amino acids. The germline V gene has CDR1 SGHTA and CDR2 FQGNSA. V was clipped by 3 bases and J by 3 bases, with 9 bases between them. CDR3 nucleotides: TGTGCCAGCAGCTTGAAAGCAATCTACGAGCAGTACTTC. This translates into CASSLKAIYEQYF.

This clone has only one observation. This chain joins TRBV29-1 and TRBJ1-2; D might be TRBD1 (5 bases). Germline assignment: CDR1 SQVTM and CDR2 ANQGSEA. This CDR3 comprises 13 residues. V was trimmed by 5 bases and J by 7 bases, leaving 17 bases between them. This chain's CDR3 is CSVPPRGGRGYTF. CDR3 DNA sequence: TGCAGCGTTCCCCCGCGGGGGGGTCGTGGCTACACCTTC.

The rearrangement links TRBV7-7 to TRBJ2-3; D gene unclear. Trimming cost V 1 base and J 6 bases, with 8 bases left between them. The CDR3 consists of 13 residues. Germline assignment: CDR1 SSHAT and CDR2 FNYEAQ (reference sequence). The CDR3 sequence: CASSLGASDTQYF. As DNA, the CDR3 is TGTGCCAGCAGCTTAGGCGCGTCGGATACGCAGTATTTT.

V gene TRBV5-6 combines with J gene TRBJ1-2; 9 nucleotides line up with TRBD1. Per the germline V gene, CDR1 is SGHDT and CDR2 is YYEEEE. The CDR3 has 18 amino acids. After removal of 3 bases from V and 0 bases from J, the junction contained 12 bases not matched to a gene. This chain's CDR3 is CASSWDRELHLANYGYTF. The DNA for the CDR3 is TGTGCCAGCAGCTGGGACAGGGAATTACATCTAGCTAACTATGGCTACACCTTC. Based on the CDR3 plus reference TRBV5-6 and TRBJ1-2, the full variable domain is DAGVTQSPTHLIKTRGQQVTLRCSPKSGHDTVSWYQQALGQGPQFIFQYYEEEERQRGNFPDRFSGHQFPNYSSELNVNALLLGDSALYLCASSWDRELHLANYGYTFGSGTRLTVV.

The chain employs TRBV19 and TRBJ2-3, with 8 bases aligning to TRBD2. Germline CDR1 is LNHDA and CDR2 is SQIVND (reference sequence). Germline trimming cut 5 bases from V and 5 bases from J; bases unmatched to any gene: 9. This CDR3 is built from 15 residues. The chain's CDR3 is CASSQAGVGGDTQYF. The CDR3 DNA sequence: TGTGCCAGTAGTCAAGCGGGAGTCGGAGGAGATACGCAGTATTTT.

This chain links TRBV6-5 with TRBJ1-5; D not certain. V gave up 6 bases and J gave up 0 bases, with 12 bases separating them. Germline lookup yields CDR1 MNHEY and CDR2 SVGAGI. This CDR3 is 15 amino acids long. The CDR3 loop is CASSPVQYSNQPQHF. The CDR3 DNA reads as TGTGCCAGCAGCCCAGTCCAGTATAGCAATCAGCCCCAGCATTTT.

The sample holds one count of this clone. This chain uses TRBV19 with TRBJ2-1; 12 bases line up with TRBD1. CDR1 LNHDA and CDR2 SQIVND come from the germline V gene (reference sequence). This CDR3 region has 14 residues. Trimming removed 9 bases from V and 6 bases from J; junction bases left unmatched: 6. The CDR3 coding sequence is TGTGCCAGCCACGGGACAGGGGGCTTCAATGAGCAGTTCTTC. Translation gives CASHGTGGFNEQFF.

The chain couples TRBV7-2 to TRBJ2-3, with 7 bases matching TRBD2. Germline trimming cut 7 bases from V and 4 bases from J; bases unmatched to any gene: 14. CDR3 length: 16 amino acids. The germline gives CDR1 SGHTA, CDR2 FQGNSA. The CDR3 bases are TGTGCCAGCAAGGGGCCGGAAAGCGGGGCCTCAGATACGCAGTATTTT. It translates to CASKGPESGASDTQYF. The full variable domain, completed using reference TRBV7-2 and TRBJ2-3, is GAGVSQSPSNKVTEKGKDVELRCDPISGHTALYWYRQSLGQGLEFLIYFQGNSAPDKSGLPSDRFSAERTGGSVSTLTIQRTQQEDSAVYLCASKGPESGASDTQYFGPGTRLTVL.

Many counts were recorded for this clone. This chain uses TRBV6-2 or TRBV6-3 with TRBJ2-7, with TRBD1 matching 9 bases. With 5 bases clipped from V and 5 bases from J, the junction kept 7 bases outside the gene matches. CDR3 length: 14 residues. The germline V gene has CDR1 MNHEY and CDR2 SVGEGT. The chain's CDR3 is CASSKNRGRNEQYF. In DNA, the CDR3 is TGTGCCAGCAGTAAAAACAGGGGGCGCAACGAGCAGTACTTC.

The chain links TRBV27 to TRBJ1-2; D not certain. V lost 2 bases to trimming and J lost 6 bases, with 10 bases between them. CDR1 MNHEY and CDR2 SMNVEV come from the germline V gene (reference sequence). This CDR3 contains 13 residues. The CDR3 here is CASSLEGKNGYTF. The CDR3 nucleotides are TGTGCCAGCAGTTTAGAGGGAAAGAATGGCTACACCTTC.

This chain joins TRBV29-1 and TRBJ1-1; TRBD1 matches 9 bases. This CDR3 has 13 amino acids. The V gene end was trimmed by 3 bases and the J gene end by 8 bases; junction bases not matched to a gene: 7. From germline, CDR1 is SQVTM and CDR2 ANQGSEA. CDR3 nucleotides: TGCAGCGTTGAGAAGGACAGGGGATCCGAAGCTTTCTTT. Translated: CSVEKDRGSEAFF. The full variable domain, rest sourced from reference TRBV29-1 and TRBJ1-1, is SAVISQKPSRDICQRGTSLTIQCQVDSQVTMMFWYRQQPGQSLTLIATANQGSEATYESGFVIDKFPISRPNLTFSTLTVSNMSPEDSSIYLCSVEKDRGSEAFFGQGTRLTVV.

This sequence joins TRBV19 and TRBJ1-2, with D possibly being TRBD1 (5 bases). CDR3 length equals 12 residues. V lost 9 bases and J lost 8, with 16 bases in between. Looked up from germline, CDR1 is LNHDA and CDR2 is SQIVND (reference sequence). The CDR3 loop reads CASGMGGIGYTF. The DNA of the CDR3 is TGTGCCAGCGGAATGGGGGGAATCGGCTACACCTTC.